This T cell receptor beta chain was obtained from a study of blood T cell repertoires in COVID-19. Across the whole study: There were acute and convalescent COVID-19 samples, and they came from the United States, Italy and Spain. T cells, B-cell-depleted T cells, or PBMCs supplied cDNA or gDNA.

Per the original methods: Estimation of nucleated cell counts was performed using reference gene primer amplification. Measured with immunoSEQ multiplex PCR; TCRdb has only the in-frame clones, and not every one. V and J calls and clone size are given by that table; D and trimming were obtained from the DNA. The data show about 180,000 clones, 86% seen once. The V gene lost 6 bases and the J gene lost 8 bases, with 16 bases spanning the gap. Germline V gives CDR1 MNHEY, CDR2 SVGAGI. The CDR3 is 13 amino acids. This sequence joins TRBV6-5 and TRBJ1-2; a weak D match, TRBD1 (6 bases). Material for sequencing was peripheral blood. This sequence originates from a woman between 25 and 40 years old with active or convalescent COVID-19. CDR3 residues: CASRHAGAGGYTF. The CDR3, as DNA: TGTGCCAGCAGACACGCGGGGGCAGGGGGCTACACCTTC.